This T cell receptor (beta chain) appears in the sequencing data of a study of beta chain features in type 1 diabetes. Whole-study findings and limits: In every one of the four CD4+ subsets, TCRB CDR3s were moderately but significantly shorter in Type 1 diabetes patients.

There are a few counts of this clone. No antigen is known for it. Germline CDR1 reads SQVTM; CDR2 reads ANQGSEA. J lost 3 bases, V lost 5 bases, and 6 bases had no gene match. CDR3 length equals 13 residues. The isolated RNA, all of it, was reverse transcribed, so expressed TCRB transcripts were what got sequenced. Data came from immunoSEQ multiplex PCR; TCRdb stores just in-frame clones and leaves some out. This table holds more than 300,000 clones, 10% to 15% found once. The sequencing input was naive CD4+ T cells from blood. This sequence was found in a woman aged 18-29 years with type 1 diabetes. The chain recombines TRBV29-1 with TRBJ2-7; 8 bases are a match to TRBD1. The CDR3 loop reads CSVLGQGNYEQYF. In DNA, the CDR3 is TGCAGCGTTTTAGGACAGGGTAACTACGAGCAGTACTTC.